The T cell receptor (beta chain) described here comes from a study of cytomegalovirus exposure and HLA in healthy donors. Germline CDR1 is MNHEY and CDR2 is SVGAGI. V shed 6 bases and J 5 bases; nucleotides not matched to a gene: 9. The CDR3 totals 15 residues. Whole-study results and caveats: For most TCR sequences rarity was the rule, although some public TCRs occurred in many donors. Reports showed the classifier diagnosing cytomegalovirus status with high specificity and sensitivity. Immune exposure information comprised only CMV serostatus.

This PCR relied on a set of 60 Vbeta primers and 13 Jbeta primers. Assay used: immunoSEQ multiplex PCR; TCRdb lists only in-frame clones, some missing. The table lists 110,000 to 150,000 clones, 80% of them singletons. This clone was recorded only once. What it recognizes is unknown. This chain uses TRBV6-5 with TRBJ2-7, with 11 bases fitting TRBD2. The receptor's source is a male donor in good health and CMV-seronegative. The sequenced sample was PBMCs. The CDR3 is CASSLLAGVGNEQYF. The CDR3, as DNA: TGTGCCAGCAGCCTACTAGCGGGGGTAGGAAACGAGCAGTACTTC.